The present TCR beta chain was sequenced within a study of human versus mouse CDR3 diversity and MHC coevolution. Findings of the study overall: iCHAO1 estimated the human TCR beta repertoire at some 1.7 million clonotypes.

The CDR3 consists of 14 residues. V lost 1 base and J 6 bases, leaving 10 bases between the germline ends. The germline gives CDR1 SGHVS, CDR2 FQNEAQ. Points on this clone: Its specificity is not known.

Some clones are missing from TCRdb's copy, which holds only in-frame ones; the method was immunoSEQ multiplex PCR. This sample has tens of thousands of clones, with 93% found just once. The sequenced material came from naive CD4+ T cells from blood. Stated subset: CD45RO-negative CD62L-positive naive CD4 T cells. The TCR comes from a person aged 30 to 69 in good health. V usage is TRBV7-8 and J usage is TRBJ1-5, with D uncertain. The CDR3 DNA sequence: TGTGCCAGCAGCTTAGAAGAGGGCGGTCAGCCCCAGCATTTT. Translated, it gives CASSLEEGGQPQHF.